This is a list of T cell receptor beta chains from one sample in a study of T cell responses to AZD1222 COVID-19 vaccine. This table comes from immunoSEQ multiplex PCR, and its TCRdb copy is limited to in-frame clones, with some not included. The profile covers some 170,000 clones, with roughly 92% appearing a single time and about 3% taken by the ten largest. The starting material was peripheral blood, obtained on day 0 of AZD1222 vaccination. The source is an adult in good health. Both conserved end residues are part of each CDR3. Fields, in order: clone size, D gene, V gene, J gene, CDR3 DNA, CDR3 protein. The D gene is left open where the match is weak. Some rows have no size entry. The others give once, few or many, or a class for an expanded clone.

.	TRBD2	TRBV5-1	TRBJ2-4	TGCGCCAGCAGCTCCGAACTAGCGGGAGTGAGAAGCATTCAGTACTTC	CASSSELAGVRSIQYF
.	TRBD2	TRBV24-1	TRBJ2-1	TGTGCCACCAGTGATGGGGCGGGAGGGCCTTTCTGGTGGAATGAGCAGTTCTTC	CATSDGAGGPFWWNEQFF
.	TRBD2	TRBV5-4	TRBJ2-1	TGTGCCAGCAGCTCCGGGACTAGCGGGAGGGTAAGCAATGAGCAGTTCTTC	CASSSGTSGRVSNEQFF
.	TRBD2	TRBV7-2	TRBJ2-2	TGTGCCAGCAGCAGGATTAGCGGGATAACCACCGGGGAGCTGTTTTTT	CASSRISGITTGELFF
.	.	TRBV5-6	TRBJ2-2	TGTGCCAGCAGCTCCCTGACTAGGGCCACCGGGGAGCTGTTTTTT	CASSSLTRATGELFF
.	.	TRBV19	TRBJ1-2	TGTGCCAGTAGTATATTGCCAAACTATGGCTACACCTTC	CASSILPNYGYTF
.	TRBD2	TRBV6-4	TRBJ2-5	TGTGCCAGCAGTGACTCGTTGCGGGGCCGGACTAGCGGGAGAGGGGGGCCATACCAAGAGACCCAGTACTTC	CASSDSLRGRTSGRGGPYQETQYF
.	TRBD1	TRBV10-3	TRBJ1-1	TGTGCCATCCGGACGGGACAGGTCACTGAAGCTTTCTTT	CAIRTGQVTEAFF
.	TRBD1	TRBV29-1	TRBJ1-1	TGCAGCGTGGGTCAGGGGGCTAACACTGAAGCTTTCTTT	CSVGQGANTEAFF
.	.	TRBV10-3	TRBJ1-2	TGTGCCATCAGTGAGTCGGTCGGAGGGTTGGGCTATGGCTACACCTTC	CAISESVGGLGYGYTF
.	TRBD2	TRBV5-1	TRBJ2-7	TGCGCCAGCAGCCCGACTAGCGGTAGCGTCACAGCCGAGCAGTACTTC	CASSPTSGSVTAEQYF
.	.	TRBV30	TRBJ1-5	TGTGCCTGGACATCGGTGGAAAGCAATCAGCCCCAGCATTTT	CAWTSVESNQPQHF
.	.	TRBV20-1	TRBJ2-7	TGCAGTGCGGGGGTCTCCTACGAGCAGTACTTC	CSAGVSYEQYF
.	.	TRBV5-1	TRBJ1-4	TGCGCCAGCAGCTTGGGGAGCGGCGGGGCGGGATTTAACGAAAAACTGTTTTTT	CASSLGSGGAGFNEKLFF
once	TRBD2	TRBV3-1/TRBV3-2	TRBJ2-6	TGTGCCAGCAGCACGGGACTAGGCTCTGGGGCCAACGTCCTGACTTTC	CASSTGLGSGANVLTF
.	.	TRBV4-2	TRBJ1-1	TGTGCCAGCAGCCAAGATGTGGGGGGGCAAACTGAAGCTTTCTTT	CASSQDVGGQTEAFF
.	TRBD1	TRBV7-7	TRBJ2-5	TGTGCCAGCAGCTTAGGGGACAGGGGTACCCAAGAGACCCAGTACTTC	CASSLGDRGTQETQYF
.	TRBD2	TRBV7-9	TRBJ2-1	TGTGCCAGCAGCTCTCCGGGACTAGGGCATGAGCAGTTCTTC	CASSSPGLGHEQFF
.	.	TRBV27	TRBJ2-1	TGTGCCAGCAGTCTCGGGAATAACAATGAGCAGTTCTTC	CASSLGNNNEQFF
.	.	TRBV6-5	TRBJ2-1	TGTGCCAGCAGCAGTACAGGATACAATGAGCAGTTCTTC	CASSSTGYNEQFF
.	.	TRBV7-9	TRBJ1-2	TGTGCCACCCCCTCCGGGGGCGATGGCTACACCTTC	CATPSGGDGYTF
.	TRBD1	TRBV18	TRBJ2-2	TGTGCCAGCTCACCCGACAGGGACACCGGGGAGCTGTTTTTT	CASSPDRDTGELFF
.	TRBD2	TRBV2	TRBJ2-7	TGTGCCAGCAGTGGTCTAGCGGGAGCCCGGGGGTACGAGCAGTACTTC	CASSGLAGARGYEQYF
.	TRBD1	TRBV4-2	TRBJ2-7	TGTGCCAGCAGCCAAGCAGGGGGCCCCTACGAGCAGTACTTC	CASSQAGGPYEQYF
.	TRBD1	TRBV29-1	TRBJ1-2	TGCAGCGTTCTTAGGACAGGGGACTATGGCTACACCTTC	CSVLRTGDYGYTF
.	TRBD2	TRBV25-1	TRBJ2-2	TGTGCCAGCAGTGAGCCCTTAGCGGGGAGGTCCCGCACCGGGGAGCTGTTTTTT	CASSEPLAGRSRTGELFF
.	.	TRBV12-3/TRBV12-4	TRBJ2-2	TGTGCCAGCAGTTTTGGGGGAAACGGGGAGCTGTTTTTT	CASSFGGNGELFF
once	.	TRBV28	TRBJ1-2	TGTGCCACCTCAAACCCCTATGGCTACACCTTC	CATSNPYGYTF
.	.	TRBV2	TRBJ2-2	TGTGCCACGACAGCGAACACCGGGGAGCTGTTTTTT	CATTANTGELFF